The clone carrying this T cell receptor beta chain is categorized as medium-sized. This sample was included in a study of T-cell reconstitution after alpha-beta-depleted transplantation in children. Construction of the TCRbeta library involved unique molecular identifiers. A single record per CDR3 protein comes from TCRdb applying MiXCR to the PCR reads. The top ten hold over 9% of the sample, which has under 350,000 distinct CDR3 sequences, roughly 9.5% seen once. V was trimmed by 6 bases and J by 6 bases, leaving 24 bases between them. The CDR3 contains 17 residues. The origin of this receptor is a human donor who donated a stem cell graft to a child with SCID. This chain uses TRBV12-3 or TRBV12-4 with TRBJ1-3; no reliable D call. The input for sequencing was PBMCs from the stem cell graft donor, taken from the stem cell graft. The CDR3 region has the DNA TGTGCCAGCAGCCCTGTCGAATGGCGGGCCGCCGAAAACACCATATATTTT. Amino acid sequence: CASSPVEWRAAENTIYF.